The rows below give T cell receptor beta chains drawn from one sample of a study of cytomegalovirus exposure and HLA in healthy donors. Generated by immunoSEQ multiplex PCR, the TCRdb table keeps only in-frame clones and is missing some. The table records about 120,000 clones, about 75% of them present only once. The sample comprised PBMCs. The receptors shown here come from a man between 60 and 70 years old in good health and CMV-seropositive. CDR3s include the opening cysteine and the closing phenylalanine or tryptophan. The order of the fields is V gene, CDR3 protein.

TRBV5-1	CASSWGGQGSTEAFF
TRBV5-1	CASSFLAGANTGELFF
TRBV6-5	CASSYRGRVEKLFF
TRBV5-1	CASSLGLAENNEQFF
TRBV9	CASSGAGTYNEQFF
TRBV5-6	CASSLGWSGSVSGANVLTF
TRBV28	CASKTETYEQYF
TRBV19	CASSIVGGGVGYNEQFF
TRBV6-5	CASVAGRIYEQYF
TRBV7-8	CASSLMASGRTETQYF
TRBV6-5	CASRGGTHPSYEQYF
TRBV9	CASSVVGTPGNEQFF
TRBV5-8	CASSRQGYSYEQYF
TRBV12-5	CASGLSGKNTIYF
TRBV4-1	CASSQDRIYNLPKQGAGELFF
TRBV19	CASSPGTGGLGRNQPQHF
TRBV29-1	CSVTKRGTEAFF
TRBV11-1	CASSLRGPGEQYF
TRBV6-1	CASRRMLYEQYF
TRBV27	CASSPRGGYGLSYNSPLHF
TRBV5-1	CASSPPDSEKLFF
TRBV21-1	CASSFSRGNQPQHF
TRBV2	CASSESGHSTGELFF
TRBV10-3	CAISTSLRGPDTGELFF
TRBV5-6	CASSLRGSTGEAFF
TRBV6-1	CASTSTGPNQPQHF
TRBV5-1	CASSLRLAVNTGELFF
TRBV7-2	CASTLGTGSYNEQFF
TRBV2	CASSPNRGQGASDTQYF
TRBV4-2	CASSQEWTSGGAEQFF
TRBV9	CASIQGDGTEAFF
TRBV5-1	CASSLGGLAGGSGDTQYF
TRBV28	CASSRTSENTGELFF
TRBV27	CASSTRQGANSYEQYF
TRBV6-4	CAGVRVGTNTEAFF
TRBV10-1	CASSESGTSSSEQFF
TRBV5-1	CASSLALSVPEQFF
TRBV27	CASSQLHGNTIYF
TRBV10-1	CASSEKGQETQYF
TRBV7-9	CSSSLGRTNEKLFF
TRBV19	CASTPGLGEAFF
TRBV25-1	CASSENRGQNTEAFF
TRBV6-1	CASTEMNTEAFF
TRBV2	CASRNRANTEAFF
TRBV5-1	CASSFLGQTYNEQFF
TRBV5-1	CASSFSGTGGETQYF
TRBV19	CASSSGGTVPEAFF
TRBV7-2	CASTQPGLTWNEQFF
TRBV5-5	CASSLVGGAAGELFF
TRBV7-9	CASSLTLNTEAFF
TRBV10-2	CASSESAGTGLTYEQYF